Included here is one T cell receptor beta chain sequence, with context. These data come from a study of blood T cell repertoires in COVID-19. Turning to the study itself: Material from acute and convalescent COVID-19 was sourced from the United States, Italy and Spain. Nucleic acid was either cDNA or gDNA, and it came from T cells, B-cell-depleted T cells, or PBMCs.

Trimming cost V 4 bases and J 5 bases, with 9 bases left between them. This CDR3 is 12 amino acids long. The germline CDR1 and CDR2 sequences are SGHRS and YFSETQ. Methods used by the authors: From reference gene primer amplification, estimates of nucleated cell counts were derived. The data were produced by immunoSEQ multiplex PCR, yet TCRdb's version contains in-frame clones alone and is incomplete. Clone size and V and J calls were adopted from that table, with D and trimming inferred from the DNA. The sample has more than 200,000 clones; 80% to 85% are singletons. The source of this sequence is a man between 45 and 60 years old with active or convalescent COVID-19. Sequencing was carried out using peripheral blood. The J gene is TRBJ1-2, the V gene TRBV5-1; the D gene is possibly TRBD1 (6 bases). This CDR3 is CASSQGRYGYTF. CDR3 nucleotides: TGCGCCAGCAGCCAGGGGCGGTATGGCTACACCTTC.